These 22 T cell receptor beta chains were sequenced from one sample in a study of response to subunit inactivated influenza vaccine. TCRdb re-called the RT-PCR reads with MiXCR, one entry per CDR3 protein. Of about 780,000 distinct CDR3 sequences listed, around a sixth were seen once; the top ten hold 11%. The sample was PBMCs from blood, taken 5 to 6 days after vaccination. These receptor sequences come from a middle-aged man who received an inactivated influenza vaccine.

J is TRBJ2-7 and V is TRBV20-1; 9 nucleotides align to TRBD1. The CDR3 is 12 amino acids. Germline-derived CDR1 and CDR2 are DFQATT and SNEGSKA (reference sequence). The trim removed 4 bases at V and 4 bases at J, leaving 2 bases unmatched. CDR3 in DNA: TGCAGTGCTAAACAGGGGGCTTACGAGCAGTACTTC. It specifies CSAKQGAYEQYF.

This clonotype has more than one count but fewer than ten. The CDR3: CASSRGMQRENYEQYF. DNA for the CDR3: TGTGCCAGCAGCCGAGGGATGCAGAGGGAAAACTACGAGCAGTACTTC. The genes are TRBV6-1 and TRBJ2-7; D is possibly TRBD2 (5 bases). V shed 6 bases and J shed 3 bases, with 21 bases lying between them. Per germline, CDR1 MNHNS and CDR2 SASEGT. The CDR3 is 16 amino acids.

The chain couples TRBV5-1 to TRBJ2-1; D uncertain. Per the germline V gene, CDR1 is SGHRS and CDR2 is YFSETQ. Deletions cut 0 bases from V and 1 base from J, with 5 bases between. The CDR3 consists of 14 residues. CDR3 nucleotides: TGCGCCAGCAGCTTGGTAACTTCCTACAATGAGCAGTTCTTC. Its protein product is CASSLVTSYNEQFF.

The V call is TRBV24-1, the J call TRBJ2-7; D remains ambiguous. V was clipped by 4 bases and J by 1 base, with 13 bases between them. This CDR3 is built from 15 residues. The germline CDR1 and CDR2 sequences are KGHDR and SFDVKD. CDR3 loop: CATSERKTESYEQYF. CDR3 nucleotides: TGTGCCACCAGTGAACGAAAGACTGAGTCCTACGAGCAGTACTTC.

The rearrangement uses TRBV6-2 or TRBV6-3 and TRBJ2-7; the D gene is possibly TRBD2 (6 bases). Per germline, CDR1 MNHEY and CDR2 SVGEGT. The CDR3 length is 17 residues. The germline V and J ends were trimmed by 2 bases and 0 bases, with 17 bases remaining between them. DNA for the CDR3: TGTGCCAGCAGTTACGTATCCGGGACTTCCTACTCCTACGAGCAGTACTTC. The encoded protein is CASSYVSGTSYSYEQYF.

This rearrangement joins TRBV24-1 to TRBJ2-2, with 7 nucleotides matching TRBD1. CDR1 KGHDR and CDR2 SFDVKD come from the germline V gene. V trimming: 7 bases; J trimming: 3 bases; junction bases outside the gene matches: 13. CDR3 length equals 17 residues. CDR3 sequence reads: CATSPRLGGPDTGELFF. The CDR3, as DNA: TGTGCCACCAGCCCTCGATTAGGGGGCCCCGACACCGGGGAGCTGTTTTTT.

Many counts were recorded for this clonotype. The chain couples TRBV29-1 to TRBJ1-4; D perhaps matches TRBD1 (5 bases). CDR3 size: 13 residues. Germline V lookup: CDR1 SQVTM, CDR2 ANQGSEA. V was trimmed by 6 bases and J by 0 bases, leaving 8 bases between them. The CDR3 DNA reads TGCAGCGTCCAGGGCGCAACTAATGAAAAACTGTTTTTT. It yields the protein CSVQGATNEKLFF.

In this sample, this clonotype turned up many times. This chain joins TRBV12-3 or TRBV12-4 and TRBJ1-1; D not certain. CDR3 length: 14 residues. V lost 7 bases, J lost 1 base, and 13 bases lay in between. The CDR3 region is CASTPGLSNTEAFF. The CDR3, as DNA: TGTGCCAGCACCCCTGGACTCTCGAACACTGAAGCTTTCTTT.

This clonotype occurred a few times. The chain uses TRBV2 and TRBJ2-1, with D uncertain. V gave up 1 base and J gave up 12 bases, with 10 bases separating them. The germline CDR1 and CDR2 sequences are SNHLY and FYNNEI. The CDR3 loop spans 12 amino acids. CDR3 loop: CASSEGSAAQFF. For the CDR3, the DNA is TGTGCCAGCAGTGAAGGTTCCGCCGCGCAGTTCTTC.

This clonotype appeared a few times. The chain combines TRBV24-1 with TRBJ2-5; 7 nucleotides align to TRBD2. Germline CDR1 and CDR2: KGHDR and SFDVKD. This CDR3 is built from 16 residues. Germline trimming cut 5 bases from V and 4 bases from J; bases unmatched to any gene: 12. For the CDR3, the DNA is TGTGCCACCAGTGCTCACGGGACTGGGAGGGTAGAGACCCAGTACTTC. Protein: CATSAHGTGRVETQYF.

This clonotype appeared a few times. The V gene is TRBV7-2, the J gene TRBJ2-1, with a tentative D call TRBD1 (5 bases). The germline V gene encodes CDR1 SGHTA and CDR2 FQGNSA. This CDR3 has 14 residues. V shed 5 bases and J shed 4 bases, with 12 bases lying between them. The CDR3 DNA is TGTGCCAGCAGCCTCGCGACAGAGTACAATGAGCAGTTCTTC. Amino acid sequence: CASSLATEYNEQFF.

J is TRBJ1-2 and V is TRBV19; 7 bases map to TRBD1. This CDR3 has 12 amino acids. Germline V gives CDR1 LNHDA, CDR2 SQIVND (reference sequence). Unmatched junction bases numbered 3, after V lost 5 bases and J lost 6 bases. The CDR3 loop reads CASSGTVHGYTF. The CDR3 DNA is TGTGCCAGTAGTGGGACAGTTCATGGCTACACCTTC.

This clonotype was recorded a few times. The genes are TRBV12-3 or TRBV12-4 and TRBJ1-5; D gene ambiguous. Trimming stripped 7 bases from V and 3 bases from J, with 10 bases between. CDR3 length: 13 amino acids. CDR3 loop: CASTWQVNQPQHF. The CDR3 region has the DNA TGTGCCAGCACTTGGCAAGTCAATCAGCCCCAGCATTTT.

The rearrangement links TRBV29-1 to TRBJ2-1; TRBD2 matches at 13 bases. The CDR3 loop spans 16 amino acids. The V gene end was trimmed by 4 bases and the J gene end by 8 bases; junction bases not matched to a gene: 11. Germline CDR1 is SQVTM and CDR2 is ANQGSEA. CDR3 sequence (DNA): TGCAGCGTTGCGACTAGCGGGGGGACGCTTCGGCATGAGCAGTTCTTC. Protein product: CSVATSGGTLRHEQFF.

The gene calls are TRBV4-2 and TRBJ2-7; D is ambiguous. The germline V gene encodes CDR1 LGHNA and CDR2 YNFKEQ. V lost 0 bases and J 2 bases, leaving 14 bases between the germline ends. The length of the CDR3 is 16 residues. The CDR3 region is CASSQDLRSAPYEQYF. CDR3 nucleotides: TGTGCCAGCAGCCAAGATCTTCGGTCCGCCCCCTACGAGCAGTACTTC.

This clonotype was seen many times. This sequence joins TRBV28 and TRBJ1-5, with D possibly matching TRBD1 (5 bases). In germline, CDR1 is MDHEN, CDR2 SYDVKM. The CDR3 runs 15 residues. Trimming removed 7 bases from V and 6 bases from J, with 19 bases in between. The CDR3 region is CASTGGGAIIQPQHF. Here the CDR3 DNA reads TGTGCCAGCACCGGGGGTGGGGCAATTATTCAGCCCCAGCATTTT.

V gene TRBV15 combines with J gene TRBJ1-2, with D uncertain. This CDR3 is 12 amino acids long. Germline-derived CDR1 and CDR2 are LNHNV and YYDKDF (reference sequence). V lost 1 base, J lost 6 bases, and 6 bases lay in between. The CDR3 DNA sequence: TGTGCCACCAGCAGAGTGGGAGATGGCTACACCTTC. It specifies CATSRVGDGYTF.

The table lists this clonotype with many counts. V is TRBV29-1 and J is TRBJ2-7; a weak D match, TRBD2 (6 bases). Trimming cost V 1 base and J 0 bases, with 13 bases left between them. There are 15 residues in the CDR3. CDR1 is SQVTM, CDR2 ANQGSEA, per germline. The CDR3 DNA follows: TGCAGCGTTGAAGTGAGGTTGGGGGGCTCCTACGAGCAGTACTTC. Translating gives CSVEVRLGGSYEQYF.

The chain has TRBV10-3 and TRBJ2-3; D not resolved. With 4 bases removed from V and 5 bases from J, the gap between germline ends came to 13 bases. Germline loops: CDR1 ENHRY, CDR2 SYGVKD. There are 14 residues in the CDR3. CDR3 sequence: CAISVTLVGDTQYF. The CDR3 DNA reads TGTGCCATCAGTGTAACGCTAGTGGGAGATACGCAGTATTTT.

J is TRBJ2-7 and V is TRBV5-1; TRBD1 agrees at 7 bases. The CDR3 extends over 15 amino acids. Germline V gene sequence: CDR1 SGHRS, CDR2 YFSETQ. Trimming cost V 4 bases and J 2 bases; bases outside gene matches: 9. This CDR3 is CASSPGLGQTYEQYF. The CDR3, as DNA: TGCGCCAGCAGCCCAGGTCTGGGACAGACCTACGAGCAGTACTTC. The complete variable domain, with remaining parts taken from reference TRBV5-1 and TRBJ2-7, reads KAGVTQTPRYLIKTRGQQVTLSCSPISGHRSVSWYQQTPGQGLQFLFEYFSETQRNKGNFPGRFSGRQFSNSRSEMNVSTLELGDSALYLCASSPGLGQTYEQYFGPGTRLTVT.

This clonotype appeared a few times. This chain joins TRBV7-7 and TRBJ2-5, with 11 bases aligning to TRBD1. The junction had 3 bases not matched to a gene; V was cut back by 5 bases and J by 1 base. Germline CDR1 and CDR2: SSHAT and FNYEAQ (reference sequence). The CDR3 is 15 residues long. The CDR3 sequence is CASSIGQGAQETQYF. The DNA for the CDR3 is TGTGCCAGCAGCATAGGACAGGGGGCCCAAGAGACCCAGTACTTC.

The chain is built from TRBV7-2 and TRBJ2-3; 8 bases fit TRBD2. This CDR3 has 16 amino acids. From germline, CDR1 is SGHTA and CDR2 FQGNSA. J gave up 4 bases and V 4 bases, and 10 bases lay outside the gene matches. CDR3 sequence: CASSSGSAGGSDTQYF. CDR3 sequence (DNA): TGTGCCAGCAGCTCCGGCTCGGCGGGGGGTTCAGATACGCAGTATTTT.